This TCR beta chain was sequenced in a study of identical twins. Using its own MiXCR run on the 5' RACE reads, TCRdb lists one record per CDR3 protein. The repertoire holds approximately 600,000 distinct CDR3 sequences, with around a tenth as singletons. This clonotype was counted ten times or more. Its antigen remains unknown. Findings of the study overall: Models underestimated how often monozygotic twins shared out-of-frame TCR alpha. Not following the same donors, the study drew its conclusions from cross-sectional statistical analysis. Partly confounded zero-insertion analyses could result from invariant MAIT and iNKT cells.

This CDR3 spans 16 amino acids. CDR1 LNHNV and CDR2 YYDKDF come from the germline V gene (reference sequence). Trimming at V came to 4 bases and at J to 0 bases, leaving 3 bases not matched to a gene. These data were also reused for a study on yellow fever vaccine responses in identical twins.

The chain carries TRBV15 and TRBJ2-1, with 10 bases that match TRBD2. Sample: PBMCs. The sequence derives from a woman younger than 30 in good health. The CDR3, as DNA: TGTGCCACCAGCAAACAGCGGGGGGGCTCCTACAATGAGCAGTTCTTC. It translates to CATSKQRGGSYNEQFF.